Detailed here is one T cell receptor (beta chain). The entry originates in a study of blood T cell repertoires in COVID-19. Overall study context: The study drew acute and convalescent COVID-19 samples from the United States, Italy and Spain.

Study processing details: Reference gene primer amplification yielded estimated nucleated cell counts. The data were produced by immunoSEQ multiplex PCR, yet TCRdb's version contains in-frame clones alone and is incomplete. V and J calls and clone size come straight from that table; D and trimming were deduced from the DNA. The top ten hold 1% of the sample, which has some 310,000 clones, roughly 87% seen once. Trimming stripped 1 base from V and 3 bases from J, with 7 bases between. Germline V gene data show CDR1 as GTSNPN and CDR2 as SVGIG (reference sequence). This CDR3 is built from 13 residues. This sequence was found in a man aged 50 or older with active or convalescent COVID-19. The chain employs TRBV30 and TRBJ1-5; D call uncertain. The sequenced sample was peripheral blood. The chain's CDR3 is CAWSDSLNQPQHF. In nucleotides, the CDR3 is TGTGCCTGGAGTGACAGTCTCAATCAGCCCCAGCATTTT.